The present T cell receptor (beta chain) was sequenced within a study of shared clonotypes between healthy human individuals. A few counts support this clone. Germline lookup yields CDR1 SGHNT and CDR2 YYREEE (reference sequence). This CDR3 has 13 residues. V was clipped by 4 bases and J by 6 bases, with 11 bases between them. Repertoires were generated with immunoSEQ multiplex PCR, while TCRdb's copy carries only in-frame clones and drops some. The repertoire holds 650,000 to 750,000 clones, 55% to 75% seen once, with roughly 1.8% in the top ten. Sequencing was done on a sample of memory CD4+ T cells sorted from blood. Described subset: CD45RA-negative fraction. The V gene is TRBV5-4, the J gene TRBJ2-1; D possibly corresponds to TRBD2 (6 bases). This sequence was found in a woman younger than 45 in good health. CDR3 region: CASSGTPLNEQFF. DNA for the CDR3: TGTGCCAGCAGCGGGACTCCCCTCAATGAGCAGTTCTTC.